These 20 T cell receptor beta chains originate from one sample sequenced in a study of blood T cell repertoires in COVID-19. Here immunoSEQ multiplex PCR was the method, and the copy in TCRdb shows in-frame clones only, minus some. The table shows around 700,000 clones, with 85% to 90% occurring only once. The source material was peripheral blood. These receptors all come from a woman under 30 with acute or convalescent COVID-19.

The rearrangement joins TRBV29-1 to TRBJ2-3; a weak D match, TRBD2 (7 bases). There are 15 residues in the CDR3. The germline gives CDR1 SQVTM, CDR2 ANQGSEA. Trimming cost V 0 bases and J 4 bases, with 14 bases left between them. The CDR3 sequence is CSVEDLGGGADTQYF. The DNA of the CDR3 is TGCAGCGTTGAAGATCTTGGGGGGGGCGCAGATACGCAGTATTTT.

The chain recombines TRBV2 with TRBJ2-1; TRBD2 matches at 10 bases. The junction had 19 bases not matched to a gene; V was cut back by 7 bases and J by 7 bases. Germline CDR1 is SNHLY and CDR2 is FYNNEI. This CDR3 comprises 18 residues. In nucleotides, the CDR3 is TGTGCCAGCACCTCAACCCCATCCCTAGCGGGGGCGAGGAATGAGCAGTTCTTC. Translated: CASTSTPSLAGARNEQFF.

The chain employs TRBV9 and TRBJ1-3; tentative D call: TRBD1 (6 bases). The length of the CDR3 is 17 residues. Germline loops: CDR1 SGDLS, CDR2 YYNGEE. The germline V and J ends were trimmed by 4 bases and 1 base, with 18 bases remaining between them. This CDR3 reads CASSPRTAGFSGNTIYF. CDR3 bases: TGTGCCAGCAGCCCGAGGACAGCAGGATTTTCTGGAAACACCATATATTTT.

V and J are TRBV19 and TRBJ1-5; 8 nucleotides line up with TRBD1. CDR3 length: 16 amino acids. V gave up 3 bases and J gave up 2 bases; unmatched junction bases: 6. The germline V gene has CDR1 LNHDA and CDR2 SQIVND (reference sequence). CDR3 sequence: CASSMSADRGNQPQHF. The CDR3, as DNA: TGTGCCAGTAGTATGTCGGCGGACAGGGGCAATCAGCCCCAGCATTTT.

The rearrangement uses TRBV5-1 and TRBJ2-5, with D possibly being TRBD2 (7 bases). V was clipped by 4 bases and J by 5 bases, with 15 bases between them. Germline V gives CDR1 SGHRS, CDR2 YFSETQ. This CDR3 spans 14 amino acids. The chain's CDR3 is CASSPSRGGETQYF. CDR3 DNA sequence: TGCGCCAGCAGCCCCAGCAGGGGAGGGGAGACCCAGTACTTC.

The chain links TRBV11-3 to TRBJ2-1; perhaps TRBD1 as D (6 bases). There are 18 residues in the CDR3. The V gene lost 1 base and the J gene lost 8 bases, with 24 bases spanning the gap. CDR1 is SGHNT, CDR2 YENEEA, per germline. The CDR3 protein is CASSLGGLNRDGMDEQFF. CDR3 in DNA: TGTGCCAGCAGCTTAGGGGGCCTGAACAGGGACGGGATGGATGAGCAGTTCTTC.

V is TRBV15 and J is TRBJ2-4; D possibly corresponds to TRBD2 (6 bases). Germline V gene lookup returns CDR1 LNHNV and CDR2 YYDKDF (reference sequence). Trimming cost V 7 bases and J 0 bases, with 19 bases left between them. The CDR3 covers 17 residues. CDR3 sequence reads: CATNRGGGSLAKNIQYF. CDR3 DNA: TGTGCCACCAACCGAGGTGGGGGGTCCTTAGCCAAAAACATTCAGTACTTC.

The CDR3 protein is CASSLTAVSGGSTDTQYF. Written as DNA, the CDR3 is TGTGCCAGCAGCTTAACGGCGGTTAGCGGGGGGAGCACAGATACGCAGTATTTT. The chain uses TRBV7-3 and TRBJ2-3; 10 nucleotides align to TRBD2. Germline V CDR1 and CDR2: SGHTA, FQGTGA. The CDR3 is 18 amino acids. The trim removed 0 bases at V and 0 bases at J, leaving 6 bases unmatched.

The chain recombines TRBV2 with TRBJ2-1; possibly TRBD2 for D (6 bases). The V gene's germline CDR1 is SNHLY and CDR2 FYNNEI. Trimming stripped 5 bases from V and 6 bases from J, with 17 bases between. The CDR3 contains 15 residues. CDR3 loop: CASSPTSQISNEQFF. In DNA, the CDR3 is TGTGCCAGCAGTCCTACTAGCCAAATAAGCAATGAGCAGTTCTTC.

V usage is TRBV19 and J usage is TRBJ1-6; 9 bases fit TRBD1. The junction had 7 bases not matched to a gene; V was cut back by 6 bases and J by 10 bases. Germline-derived CDR1 and CDR2 are LNHDA and SQIVND (reference sequence). There are 14 residues in the CDR3. The CDR3 DNA follows: TGTGCCAGTAGCCCGGACAGGGGAAAATCACCCCTCCACTTT. It translates to CASSPDRGKSPLHF.

The table lists this clone with a few counts. The chain links TRBV6-5 to TRBJ1-1; TRBD1 aligns across 7 bases. CDR3 length: 14 amino acids. Losses at the gene ends were 5 bases for V and 6 bases for J; bases not matched to a gene: 9. From germline, CDR1 is MNHEY and CDR2 SVGAGI. CDR3 protein: CASSPARGSPEAFF. The CDR3, as DNA: TGTGCCAGCAGTCCCGCCAGGGGGAGCCCTGAAGCTTTCTTT.

The chain combines TRBV7-3 with TRBJ2-1, with no clear D. Germline CDR1 and CDR2: SGHTA and FQGTGA. V lost 3 bases and J lost 6, with 18 bases in between. The CDR3 contains 16 residues. The CDR3 region is CASSFLAVSELNEQFF. In nucleotides, the CDR3 is TGTGCCAGCAGCTTCCTGGCCGTGAGCGAACTCAATGAGCAGTTCTTC.

The chain couples TRBV5-4 to TRBJ2-7; tentatively, D is TRBD2 (6 bases). Per the germline V gene, CDR1 is SGHNT and CDR2 is YYREEE (reference sequence). The CDR3 sequence is 13 residues long. Trimming took 2 bases from V and 5 from J, leaving 11 bases between them. CDR3 DNA sequence: TGTGCCAGCAGCTTCGGCCGGGGGAACGAGCAGTACTTC. Translation: CASSFGRGNEQYF.

The chain recombines TRBV7-8 with TRBJ1-2, with D unresolved. Germline CDR1 SGHVS, CDR2 FQNEAQ. Trimming shortened V by 1 base and J by 2 bases, and 23 bases separated the two germline ends. The CDR3 totals 19 residues. DNA of the CDR3: TGTGCCAGCAGCTTAGAAGGCTCGTCGGGGTACTCTTTAAACTATGGCTACACCTTC. Encoded protein: CASSLEGSSGYSLNYGYTF.

The chain carries TRBV7-2 and TRBJ2-3; D is unresolved. The germline CDR1 and CDR2 sequences are SGHTA and FQGNSA. This CDR3 comprises 13 residues. V lost 4 bases and J 2 bases, leaving 7 bases between the germline ends. The DNA for the CDR3 is TGTGCCAGCAGCTCCCATTCCACAGATACGCAGTATTTT. Residues: CASSSHSTDTQYF.

The rearrangement links TRBV6-1 to TRBJ2-1; 13 nucleotides align to TRBD2. V lost 1 base to trimming and J lost 10 bases; unmatched junction nucleotides: 4. This CDR3 is 15 amino acids long. CDR1 is MNHNS, CDR2 SASEGT, per germline. CDR3: CASSEGTSGGREQFF. In DNA form, the CDR3 reads TGTGCCAGCAGTGAAGGGACTAGCGGGGGCCGGGAGCAGTTCTTC.

The chain employs TRBV24-1 and TRBJ1-6; maybe TRBD1 (6 bases). Germline CDR1 is KGHDR and CDR2 is SFDVKD. The CDR3 consists of 14 residues. Trimming pared 11 bases from V and 7 bases from J, leaving 17 bases between. The DNA for the CDR3 is TGTGCCATCCAGGGGCGATTGGGAAATTCACCCCTCCACTTT. Translation gives CAIQGRLGNSPLHF.

This chain links TRBV3-1 (or the pseudogene TRBV3-2) with TRBJ1-4; 11 bases agree with TRBD1. V shed 3 bases, J shed 4 bases, and the junction held 7 bases outside the gene matches. This CDR3 is built from 17 residues. The germline CDR1 and CDR2 sequences are LGHDT and YNNKEL (reference sequence). CDR3 in DNA: TGTGCCAGCAGCCATCGGACAGGGGGCTTGGATAATGAAAAACTGTTTTTT. This encodes CASSHRTGGLDNEKLFF.

V usage is TRBV30 and J usage is TRBJ2-7; D is possibly TRBD1 (6 bases). Germline CDR1 and CDR2: GTSNPN and SVGIG (reference sequence). Between the trimmed V and J ends, which lost 8 bases and 10 bases, there was a span of 21 bases. The CDR3 has 12 amino acids. CDR3 nucleotide sequence: TGTGCCCTCCAAAAGGGGACACCCACCCAGTACTTC. Translation: CALQKGTPTQYF.

This rearrangement joins TRBV6-4 to TRBJ2-6, with a tentative D call TRBD1 (7 bases). CDR3 length equals 18 residues. CDR1 MRHNA and CDR2 SNTAGT come from the germline V gene. The ends were cut back, 8 bases at V and 0 bases at J, with 20 bases in the middle. The CDR3 DNA reads TGTGCCAGCCCCACGATGCGCGGGACAGACTCTGGGGCCAACGTCCTGACTTTC. Translated: CASPTMRGTDSGANVLTF.